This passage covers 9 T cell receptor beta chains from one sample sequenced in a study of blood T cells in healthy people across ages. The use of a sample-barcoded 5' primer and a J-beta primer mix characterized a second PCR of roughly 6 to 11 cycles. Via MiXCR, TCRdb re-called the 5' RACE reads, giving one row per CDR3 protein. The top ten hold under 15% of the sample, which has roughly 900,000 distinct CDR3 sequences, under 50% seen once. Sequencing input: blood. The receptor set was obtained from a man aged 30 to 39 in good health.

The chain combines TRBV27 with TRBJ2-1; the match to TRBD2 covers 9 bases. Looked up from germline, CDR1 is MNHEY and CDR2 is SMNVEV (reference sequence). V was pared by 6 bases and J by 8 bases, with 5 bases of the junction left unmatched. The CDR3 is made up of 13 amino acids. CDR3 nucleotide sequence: TGTGCCAGCAGATACCAGCGGGGGGATGAGCAGTTCTTC. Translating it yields CASRYQRGDEQFF.

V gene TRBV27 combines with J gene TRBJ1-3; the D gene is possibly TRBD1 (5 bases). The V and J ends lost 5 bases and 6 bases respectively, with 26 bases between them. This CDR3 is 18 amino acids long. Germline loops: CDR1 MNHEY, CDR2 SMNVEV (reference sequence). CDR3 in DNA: TGTGCCAGCAGTCCGACACCCTTCCTCTCAGGGCCGGCAAACACCATATATTTT. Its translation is CASSPTPFLSGPANTIYF.

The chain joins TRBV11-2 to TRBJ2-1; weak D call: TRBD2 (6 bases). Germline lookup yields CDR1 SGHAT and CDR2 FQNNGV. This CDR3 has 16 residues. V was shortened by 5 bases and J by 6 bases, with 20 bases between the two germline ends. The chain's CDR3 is CASSPRGAGSANEQFF. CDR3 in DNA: TGTGCCAGCAGCCCTCGGGGAGCGGGCTCCGCCAATGAGCAGTTCTTC.

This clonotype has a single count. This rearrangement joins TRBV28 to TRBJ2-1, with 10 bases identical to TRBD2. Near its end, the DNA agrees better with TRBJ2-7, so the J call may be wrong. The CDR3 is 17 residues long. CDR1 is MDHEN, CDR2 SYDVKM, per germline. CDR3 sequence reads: CASSSGVLAGVSYEQYF. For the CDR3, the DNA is TGTGCCAGCAGCTCGGGGGTCCTAGCGGGGGTTTCCTACGAGCAGTACTTC.

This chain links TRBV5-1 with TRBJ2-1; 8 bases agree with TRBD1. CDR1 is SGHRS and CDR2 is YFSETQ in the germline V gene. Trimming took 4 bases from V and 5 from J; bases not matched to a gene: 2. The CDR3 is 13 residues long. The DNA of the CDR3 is TGCGCCAGCAGCATGGGACAGGACAATGAGCAGTTCTTC. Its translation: CASSMGQDNEQFF.

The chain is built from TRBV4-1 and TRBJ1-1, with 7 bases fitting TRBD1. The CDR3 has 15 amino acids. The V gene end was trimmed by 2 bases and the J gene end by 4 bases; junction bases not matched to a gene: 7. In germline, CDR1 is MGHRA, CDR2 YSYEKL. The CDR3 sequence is CASSQRSQGSTEAFF. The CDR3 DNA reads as TGCGCCAGCAGCCAACGCTCACAGGGGAGCACTGAAGCTTTCTTT.

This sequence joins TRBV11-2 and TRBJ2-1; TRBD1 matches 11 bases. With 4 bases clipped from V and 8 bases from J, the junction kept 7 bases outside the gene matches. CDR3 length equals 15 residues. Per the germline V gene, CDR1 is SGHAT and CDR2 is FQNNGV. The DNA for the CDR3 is TGTGCCAGCAGCTATTGGACAGGGGGCGGCTATGAGCAGTTCTTC. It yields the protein CASSYWTGGGYEQFF. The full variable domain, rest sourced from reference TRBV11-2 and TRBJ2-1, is EAGVAQSPRYKIIEKRQSVAFWCNPISGHATLYWYQQILGQGPKLLIQFQNNGVVDDSQLPKDRFSAERLKGVDSTLKIQPAKLEDSAVYLCASSYWTGGGYEQFFGPGTRLTVL.

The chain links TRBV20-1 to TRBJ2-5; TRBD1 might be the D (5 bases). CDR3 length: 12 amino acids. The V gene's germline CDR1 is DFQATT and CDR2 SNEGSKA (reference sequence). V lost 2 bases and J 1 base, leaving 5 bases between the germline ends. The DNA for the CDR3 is TGCAGTGCTAGACAGGGCCAAGAGACCCAGTACTTC. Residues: CSARQGQETQYF.

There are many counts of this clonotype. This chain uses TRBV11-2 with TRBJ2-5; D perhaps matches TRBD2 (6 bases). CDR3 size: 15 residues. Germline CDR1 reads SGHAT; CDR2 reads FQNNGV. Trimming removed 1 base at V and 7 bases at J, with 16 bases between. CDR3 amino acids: CASSLGRGLGLTQYF. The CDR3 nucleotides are TGTGCCAGCAGCTTAGGTCGGGGGTTAGGGTTGACCCAGTACTTC.